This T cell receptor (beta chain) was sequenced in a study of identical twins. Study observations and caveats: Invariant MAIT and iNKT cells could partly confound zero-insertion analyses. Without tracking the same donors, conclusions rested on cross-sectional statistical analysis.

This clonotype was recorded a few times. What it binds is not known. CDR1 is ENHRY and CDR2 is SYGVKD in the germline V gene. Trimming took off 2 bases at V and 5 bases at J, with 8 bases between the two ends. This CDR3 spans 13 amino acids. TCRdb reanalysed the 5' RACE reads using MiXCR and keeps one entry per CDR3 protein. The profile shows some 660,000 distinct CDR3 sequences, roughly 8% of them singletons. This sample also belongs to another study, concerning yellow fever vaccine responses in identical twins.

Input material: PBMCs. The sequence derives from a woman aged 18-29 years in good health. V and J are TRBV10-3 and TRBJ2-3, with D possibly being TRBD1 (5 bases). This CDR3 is CAISEAREDTQYF. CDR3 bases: TGTGCCATCAGTGAGGCCAGGGAAGATACGCAGTATTTT.